This T cell receptor (beta chain) is from a study of cytomegalovirus exposure and HLA in healthy donors. It was with 60 Vbeta and 13 Jbeta primers that the PCR ran. Per the authors' pipeline: Per a later analysis, the number of unique TCR beta chains was approximately 80 million, of which about 11 million were shared. Profiled with immunoSEQ multiplex PCR; TCRdb holds only in-frame clones, not every one. That table is the source of V, J and clone size, and D and trimming were worked out from the DNA. The table has 100,000 to 120,000 clones, more than 60% seen once. Worth noting for this clone: Its specificity is unknown.

The V end lost 6 bases, the J end lost 4 bases, and 13 bases lay between the germline ends. CDR1 is MDHEN, CDR2 SYDVKM, per germline. This CDR3 has 13 amino acids. Study observations and caveats: TCR beta chains numbering about 160 were designated cytomegalovirus-associated. Data from an earlier analysis indicated that most TCR beta V segments were productive either about 87% or about 30% of the time. In vitro experiments confirmed that a few CMV-associated chains were specific for CMV antigens.

The sequenced sample consisted of PBMCs. This sequence originates from a young man in good health and CMV-seropositive. The gene calls are TRBV28 and TRBJ2-7, with D tentatively TRBD2 (6 bases). The DNA of the CDR3 is TGTGCCAGCAGCCCAATAAGCGGGTACGAGCAGTACTTC. The encoded protein is CASSPISGYEQYF.